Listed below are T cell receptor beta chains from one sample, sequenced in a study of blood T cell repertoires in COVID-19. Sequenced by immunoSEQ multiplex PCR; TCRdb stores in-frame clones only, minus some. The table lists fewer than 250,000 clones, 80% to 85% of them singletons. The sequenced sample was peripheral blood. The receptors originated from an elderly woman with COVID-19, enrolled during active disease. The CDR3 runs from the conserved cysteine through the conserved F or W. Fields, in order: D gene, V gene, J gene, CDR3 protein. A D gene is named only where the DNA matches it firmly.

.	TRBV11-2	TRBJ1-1	CASSNAGSATEAFF
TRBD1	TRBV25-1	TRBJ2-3	CASSESFRTGTDTQYF
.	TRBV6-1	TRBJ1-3	CASSEGQGFSSGNTIYF
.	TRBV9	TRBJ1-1	CASSTTADLNTEAFF
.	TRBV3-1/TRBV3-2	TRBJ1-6	CASSPNLNSPLHF
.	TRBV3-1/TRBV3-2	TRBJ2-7	CASSQGTQGPYEQYF
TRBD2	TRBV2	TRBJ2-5	CASGLAGTPQETQYF
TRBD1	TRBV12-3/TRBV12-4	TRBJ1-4	CASNRGDGKLFF
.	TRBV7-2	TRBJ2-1	CASMGTPLDNEQFF
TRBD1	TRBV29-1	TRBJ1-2	CSVRTGLEGYTF
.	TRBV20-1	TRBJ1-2	CSASSGANYGYTF
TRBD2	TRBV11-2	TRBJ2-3	CASSLSSGEYTDTQYF
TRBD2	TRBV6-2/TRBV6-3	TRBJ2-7	CASSPTPGLAGVSYEQYF
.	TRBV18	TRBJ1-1	CASSPMGGNTEAFF
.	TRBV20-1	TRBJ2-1	CSARNSGEQFF
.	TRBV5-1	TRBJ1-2	CASSQGEVDGYTF
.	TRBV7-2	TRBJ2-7	CASSLALSYEQYF
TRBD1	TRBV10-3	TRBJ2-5	CATSDREETQYF
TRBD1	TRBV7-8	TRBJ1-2	CASSLAGTGGNYGYTF
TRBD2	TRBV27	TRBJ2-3	CASRPSGGKADTQYF
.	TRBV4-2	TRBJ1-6	CASSLTQVINSPLHF
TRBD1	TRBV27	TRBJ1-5	CASSLGQGNQPQHF
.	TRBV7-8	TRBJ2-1	CASSLLAQAYNEQFF
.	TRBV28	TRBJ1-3	CASSWDTSGNTIYF
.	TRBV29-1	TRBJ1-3	CSVLQSSGNTIYF
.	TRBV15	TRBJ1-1	CATSGGGGEAFF
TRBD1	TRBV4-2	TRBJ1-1	CASSQAQGQGLEAFF
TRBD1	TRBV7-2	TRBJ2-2	CASSVTGGAGELFF
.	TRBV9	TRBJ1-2	CASTRSQGLYGYTF
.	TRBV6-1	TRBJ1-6	CASSEAAQGNNSPLHF
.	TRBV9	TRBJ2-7	CASGPTGSYEQYF
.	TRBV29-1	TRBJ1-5	CSVGQQDQPQHF
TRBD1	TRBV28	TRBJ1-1	CASSSLGQGNTEAFF
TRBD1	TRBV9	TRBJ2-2	CASSASRDRADTGELFF
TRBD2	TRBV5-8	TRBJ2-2	CASSFRLAGGPTNTGELFF
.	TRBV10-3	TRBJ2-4	CAISDYQGQNSLWYF
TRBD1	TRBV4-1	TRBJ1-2	CASSQRTGTGDYGYTF
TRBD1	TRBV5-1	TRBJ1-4	CATQAGQGEEKLFF
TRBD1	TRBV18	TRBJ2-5	CASSGTGRETQYF
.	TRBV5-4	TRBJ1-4	CASSLGATNEKLFF
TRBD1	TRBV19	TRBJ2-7	CVSRYLDRGSYEQYF
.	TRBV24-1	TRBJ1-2	CATSEGAFGYTF
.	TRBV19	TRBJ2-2	CASSNHPAGELFF
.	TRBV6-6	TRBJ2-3	CASSSGGTRAQYF
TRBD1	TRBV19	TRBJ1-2	CASFLWGQGAGGYTF
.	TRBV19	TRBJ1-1	CASSLISGNTEAFF
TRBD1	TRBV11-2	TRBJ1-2	CASSALQGNYGYTF
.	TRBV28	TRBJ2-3	CASSLVKDTQYF
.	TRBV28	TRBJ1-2	CASRTSGGVTSGHTF
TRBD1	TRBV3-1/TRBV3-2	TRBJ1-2	CASSLSDRGGFSGYTF
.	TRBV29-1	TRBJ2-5	CSVDRGTETQYF
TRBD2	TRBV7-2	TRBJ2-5	CASSSVAGAQGETQYF
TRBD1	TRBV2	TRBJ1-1	CASKRREEGADTEAFF
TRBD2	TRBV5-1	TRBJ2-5	CASSLWGGTSGFSETQYF